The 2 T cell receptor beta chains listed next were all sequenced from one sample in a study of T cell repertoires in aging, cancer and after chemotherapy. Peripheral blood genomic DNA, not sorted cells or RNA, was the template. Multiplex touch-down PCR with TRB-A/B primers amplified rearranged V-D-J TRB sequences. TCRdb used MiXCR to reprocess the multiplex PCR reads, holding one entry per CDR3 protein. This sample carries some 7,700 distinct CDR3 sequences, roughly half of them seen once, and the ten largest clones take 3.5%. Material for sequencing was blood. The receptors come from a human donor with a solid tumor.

The CDR3 nucleotides read TGTGCCAGCTCACCAGTCGCTGGGAACACCGGGGAGCTGTTTTTT. Its translation is CASSPVAGNTGELFF. The chain couples TRBV18 to TRBJ2-2; D ambiguous. Looked up from germline, CDR1 is KGHSH and CDR2 is LQKENI. V gave up 2 bases and J gave up 1 base, with 8 bases separating them. The CDR3 sequence is 15 residues long.

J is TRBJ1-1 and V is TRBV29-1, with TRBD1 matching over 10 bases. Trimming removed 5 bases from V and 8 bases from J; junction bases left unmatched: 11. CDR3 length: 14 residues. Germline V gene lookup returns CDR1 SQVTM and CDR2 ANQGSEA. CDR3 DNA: TGCAGCGTTCGAGGGGGGACAGGGGACTTAGAAGCTTTCTTT. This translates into CSVRGGTGDLEAFF.